These T cell receptor beta chains were read from a single sample in a study of response to subunit inactivated influenza vaccine. TCRdb itself ran the RT-PCR reads through MiXCR, one entry per CDR3 protein. The table has 400,000 to 650,000 distinct CDR3 sequences, roughly 7.6% seen once. Sequences were derived from PBMCs from blood, sampled around 25 months after vaccination. All receptors derive from a man aged 50-75 years who received an inactivated influenza vaccine. Each CDR3 is given with its conserved first and last residue. D genes are given only for firm matches. Only some rows state a clone size, as once, few, many or a class for expanded clones.

many - 13 TRBJ2-7 TRBV11-2 TGTGCCAGCAGCTTATCAGGGTTCGGCGAGCAGTACTTC CASSLSGFGEQYF
few TRBD1 14 TRBJ1-2 TRBV20-1 TGCAGTGCTCCTGACAGGGAAGGAAACTATGGCTACACCTTC CSAPDREGNYGYTF
- - 15 TRBJ1-1 TRBV5-1 TGCGCCAGCAGCTGGGGGGGACGGATGAACACTGAAGCTTTCTTT CASSWGGRMNTEAFF
many TRBD1 14 TRBJ1-1 TRBV5-5 TGTGCCAGCAGCTTCTGGCAGGGGGGGACTGAAGCTTTCTTT CASSFWQGGTEAFF
- - 16 TRBJ2-5 TRBV7-9 TGTGCCAGCAGCACGAAAGGAGGCTCGTACCAAGAGACCCAGTACTTC CASSTKGGSYQETQYF
many - 15 TRBJ2-6 TRBV5-1 TGCGCCAGCAGCTTGGTATTGGCTGGGGCCAACGTCCTGACTTTC CASSLVLAGANVLTF
many TRBD2 15 TRBJ2-5 TRBV20-1 TGCAGTGCTAGATGGACTAGCGGGGGCCAAGAGACCCAGTACTTC CSARWTSGGQETQYF
- TRBD1 16 TRBJ2-1 TRBV24-1 TGTGCCACCAGTGAGGGGTGGGGACAGGGAGGGGATGAGCAGTTCTTC CATSEGWGQGGDEQFF
few - 14 TRBJ1-4 TRBV5-1 TGCGCCAGCAGCTTGGACCAGGGTAATGAAAAACTGTTTTTT CASSLDQGNEKLFF
few TRBD2 15 TRBJ2-7 TRBV7-9 TGTGCCAGCAGCCGGGGGACTAGCGGGCTCTACGAGCAGTACTTC CASSRGTSGLYEQYF